The sequence of this T cell receptor beta chain was determined in a study of T cell changes during pregnancy in multiple sclerosis. CDR1 and CDR2 (germline): SGHRS, YFSETQ. The CDR3 length is 13 residues. Trimming pared 0 bases from V and 3 bases from J, leaving 7 bases between. Sequenced by immunoSEQ multiplex PCR; TCRdb stores in-frame clones only, minus some. This table holds approximately 63,000 clones, nearly 95% found once. The chain uses TRBV5-1 and TRBJ2-7; unclear D gene. The source of this sequence is a female donor with multiple sclerosis, enrolled in a pregnancy study. The starting material was CD8+ T cells from peripheral blood mononuclear cells, obtained in the third trimester of pregnancy. CDR3 in DNA: TGCGCCAGCAGCTTGGGTCCCAACTACGAGCAGTACTTC. Translated: CASSLGPNYEQYF.